The present T cell receptor (beta chain) was sequenced within a study of CD8 T cells in ankylosing spondylitis. Regarding the study as a whole: Disease-linked clones, CD8+, were relatively rare in peripheral blood. Disease-linked clones reportedly showed significant enrichment in matched ankylosing spondylitis synovial fluid.

Trimming took 2 bases from V and 7 from J, leaving 27 bases between them. The CDR3 is 18 amino acids. From germline, CDR1 is MNHEY and CDR2 SMNVEV (reference sequence). TCRdb reprocessed the 5' RACE reads with MiXCR, giving one entry per CDR3 protein. The data show about 150,000 distinct CDR3 sequences, around a third seen once. Details on this clonotype: Antigen specificity is unknown.

Sequenced sample: synovial fluid, either unsorted or a sorted T cell fraction (not recorded which). The chain is built from TRBV27 and TRBJ2-7, with D tentatively TRBD1 (5 bases). The receptor comes from a male donor with ankylosing spondylitis. CDR3 nucleotide sequence: TGTGCCAGCAGTTTAGTCCCTCCAAACCAGGGCGCCGGCTGGGAGCAGTACTTC. Encoded protein: CASSLVPPNQGAGWEQYF.